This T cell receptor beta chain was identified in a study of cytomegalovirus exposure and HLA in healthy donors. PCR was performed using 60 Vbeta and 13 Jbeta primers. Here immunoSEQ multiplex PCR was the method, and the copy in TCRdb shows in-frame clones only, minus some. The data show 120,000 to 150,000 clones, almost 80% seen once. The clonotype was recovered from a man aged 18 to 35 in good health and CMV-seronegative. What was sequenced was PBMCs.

CDR3: CASSEAASPYEQYF. The CDR3 coding sequence is TGTGCCAGCAGCGAGGCGGCGTCTCCCTACGAGCAGTACTTC. The J gene is TRBJ2-7, the V gene TRBV7-2; D call uncertain. Trimming cost V 5 bases and J 2 bases, with 13 bases left between them. Germline V gives CDR1 SGHTA, CDR2 FQGNSA. The CDR3 length is 14 residues.